This T cell receptor (beta chain) appears in the sequencing data of a study of blood T cell repertoires in COVID-19. Study in general: The United States, Italy and Spain supplied acute and convalescent COVID-19 samples. PBMCs, B-cell-depleted T cells, or T cells provided the cDNA or gDNA that made up the material.

From germline, CDR1 is LGHDT and CDR2 YNNKEL (reference sequence). Trimming took off 0 bases at V and 7 bases at J, with 16 bases between the two ends. The length of the CDR3 is 15 residues. Original processing methods: Reference gene primers were amplified, and this amplification served to estimate nucleated cell counts. Here immunoSEQ multiplex PCR was the method, and the copy in TCRdb shows in-frame clones only, minus some. V and J calls and clone size are given by that table; D and trimming were obtained from the DNA. The sample consists of under 200,000 clones, 80% to 90% of them appearing once.

The sequenced sample was peripheral blood. The chain recombines TRBV3-1 (or the pseudogene TRBV3-2) with TRBJ2-7; D is unresolved. This TCR was recovered from a man in his 60s with acute or convalescent COVID-19. For the CDR3, the DNA is TGTGCCAGCAGCCAAGATAGTGCATCTGCTCGGGAGCAGTACTTC. It specifies CASSQDSASAREQYF.